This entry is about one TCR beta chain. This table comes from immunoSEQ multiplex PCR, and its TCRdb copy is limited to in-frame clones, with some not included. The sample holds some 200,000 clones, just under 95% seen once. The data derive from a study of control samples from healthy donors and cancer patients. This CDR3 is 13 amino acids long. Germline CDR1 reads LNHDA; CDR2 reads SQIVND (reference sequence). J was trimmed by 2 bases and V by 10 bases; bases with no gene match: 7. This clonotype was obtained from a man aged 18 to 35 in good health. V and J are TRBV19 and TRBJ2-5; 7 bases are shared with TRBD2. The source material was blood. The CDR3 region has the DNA TGTGCCACCCGAGGGCGGGGGCAAGAGACCCAGTACTTC. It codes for CATRGRGQETQYF.